This T cell receptor (beta chain) came from a study of blood T cell repertoires in COVID-19. Study details: Acute and convalescent COVID-19 samples came from the United States, Italy and Spain. Sources were T cells, B-cell-depleted T cells, or PBMCs; the material itself was cDNA or gDNA.

Original processing notes: The assay estimated nucleated cells by amplifying reference gene primers. Sequenced by immunoSEQ multiplex PCR; TCRdb stores in-frame clones only, minus some. The V and J calls and the clone size are those of that table, but D and trimming were determined from the DNA. Among 180,000 or so clones listed, around 87% were seen once. The germline CDR1 and CDR2 sequences are WNHNN and SYGVQD (reference sequence). The CDR3 consists of 14 residues. V was pared by 0 bases and J by 5 bases, with 8 bases between. This chain connects TRBV10-1 to TRBJ2-1; no clear D gene. The sequence derives from a woman aged 25 to 45 with active or convalescent COVID-19. Sequencing was performed on peripheral blood. The CDR3 DNA reads TGCGCCAGCAGTGAGTCCGCGAAGAACAATGAGCAGTTCTTC. Translating it yields CASSESAKNNEQFF.